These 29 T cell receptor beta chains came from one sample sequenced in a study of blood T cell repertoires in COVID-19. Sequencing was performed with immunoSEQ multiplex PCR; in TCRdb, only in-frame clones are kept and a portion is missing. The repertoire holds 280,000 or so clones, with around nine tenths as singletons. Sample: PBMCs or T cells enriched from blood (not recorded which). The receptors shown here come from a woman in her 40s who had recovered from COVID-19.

This chain's CDR3 is CASSLEGLAGHNEQFF. Written as DNA, the CDR3 is TGTGCCAGCAGCTTAGAGGGACTAGCGGGTCACAATGAGCAGTTCTTC. The V and J genes are TRBV7-2 and TRBJ2-1; 12 bases are a match to TRBD2. Germline assignment: CDR1 SGHTA and CDR2 FQGNSA. With 1 base clipped from V and 5 bases from J, the junction kept 3 bases outside the gene matches. The CDR3 extends over 16 amino acids.

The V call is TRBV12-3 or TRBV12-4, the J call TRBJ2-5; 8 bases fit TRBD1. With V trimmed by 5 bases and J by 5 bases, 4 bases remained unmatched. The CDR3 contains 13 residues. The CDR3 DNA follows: TGTGCCAGCAGTCGGGACAGGAGGGAGACCCAGTACTTC. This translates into CASSRDRRETQYF.

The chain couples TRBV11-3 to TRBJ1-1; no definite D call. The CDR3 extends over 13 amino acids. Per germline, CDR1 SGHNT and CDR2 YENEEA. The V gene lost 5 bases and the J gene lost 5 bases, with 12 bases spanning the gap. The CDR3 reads CASSPDKETEAFF. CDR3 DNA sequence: TGTGCCAGCAGCCCCGATAAGGAGACTGAAGCTTTCTTT. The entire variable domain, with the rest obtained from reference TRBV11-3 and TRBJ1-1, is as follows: EAGVVQSPRYKIIEKKQPVAFWCNPISGHNTLYWYLQNLGQGPELLIRYENEEAVDDSQLPKDRFSAERLKGVDSTLKIQPAELGDSAVYLCASSPDKETEAFFGQGTRLTVV.

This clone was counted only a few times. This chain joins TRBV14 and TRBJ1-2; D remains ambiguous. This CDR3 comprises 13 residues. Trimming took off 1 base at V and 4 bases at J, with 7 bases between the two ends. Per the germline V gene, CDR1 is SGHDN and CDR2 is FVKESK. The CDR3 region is CASSQGSGYGYTF. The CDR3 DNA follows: TGTGCCAGCAGCCAAGGGTCGGGCTATGGCTACACCTTC.

CDR3 sequence (DNA): TGTGCCAGCAGCAAAGAAGGGGGACTAGCGGGAGGCAATGAGCAGTTCTTC. Its translation is CASSKEGGLAGGNEQFF. V and J are TRBV2 and TRBJ2-1; the match to TRBD2 covers 15 bases. The germline gives CDR1 SNHLY, CDR2 FYNNEI. J was trimmed by 6 bases and V by 6 bases; bases with no gene match: 9. CDR3 length: 17 amino acids. Based on the CDR3 plus reference TRBV2 and TRBJ2-1, the full variable domain is EPEVTQTPSHQVTQMGQEVILRCVPISNHLYFYWYRQILGQKVEFLVSFYNNEISEKSEIFDDQFSVERPDGSNFTLKIRSTKLEDSAMYFCASSKEGGLAGGNEQFFGPGTRLTVL.

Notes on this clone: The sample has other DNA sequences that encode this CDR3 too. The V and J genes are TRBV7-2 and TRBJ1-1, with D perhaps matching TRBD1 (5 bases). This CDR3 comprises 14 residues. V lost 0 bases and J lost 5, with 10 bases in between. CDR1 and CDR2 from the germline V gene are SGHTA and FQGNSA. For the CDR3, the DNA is TGTGCCAGCAGCTTAGCCAGGGAAAGGACTGAAGCTTTCTTT. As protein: CASSLARERTEAFF.

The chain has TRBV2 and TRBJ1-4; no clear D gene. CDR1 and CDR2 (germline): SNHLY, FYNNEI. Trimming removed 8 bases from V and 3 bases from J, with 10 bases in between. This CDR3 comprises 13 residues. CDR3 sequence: CASRGWSNEKLFF. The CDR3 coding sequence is TGTGCCAGCCGGGGTTGGTCTAATGAAAAACTGTTTTTT.

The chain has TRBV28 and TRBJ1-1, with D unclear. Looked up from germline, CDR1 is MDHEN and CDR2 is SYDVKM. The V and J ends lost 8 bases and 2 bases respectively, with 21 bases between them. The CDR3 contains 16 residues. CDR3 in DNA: TGTGCCAGCGGAGTCCCCCAGAGGGAGGTAAACACTGAAGCTTTCTTT. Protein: CASGVPQREVNTEAFF.

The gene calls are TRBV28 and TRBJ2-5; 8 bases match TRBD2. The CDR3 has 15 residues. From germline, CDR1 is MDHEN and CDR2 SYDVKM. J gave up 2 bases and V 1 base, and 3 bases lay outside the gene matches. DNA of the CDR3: TGTGCCAGCAGTTTATCCGGGGGGGGTCAAGAGACCCAGTACTTC. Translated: CASSLSGGGQETQYF.

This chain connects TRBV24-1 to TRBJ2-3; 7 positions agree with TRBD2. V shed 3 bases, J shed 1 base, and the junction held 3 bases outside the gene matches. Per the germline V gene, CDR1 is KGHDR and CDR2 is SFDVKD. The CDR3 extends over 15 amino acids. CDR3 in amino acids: CATSDGREGTDTQYF. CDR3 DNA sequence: TGTGCCACCAGTGATGGCCGGGAGGGCACAGATACGCAGTATTTT.

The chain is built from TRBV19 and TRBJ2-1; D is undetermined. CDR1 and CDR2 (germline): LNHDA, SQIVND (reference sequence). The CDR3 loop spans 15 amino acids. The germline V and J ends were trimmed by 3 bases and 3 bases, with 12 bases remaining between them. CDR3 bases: TGTGCCAGTAGTATGTCTATCGTGATCTACAATGAGCAGTTCTTC. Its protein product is CASSMSIVIYNEQFF.

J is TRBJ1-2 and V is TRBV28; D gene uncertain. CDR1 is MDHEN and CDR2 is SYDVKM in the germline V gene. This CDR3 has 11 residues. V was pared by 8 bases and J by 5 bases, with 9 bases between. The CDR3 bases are TGTGCCAGCGGGCCTGAATATGGCTACACCTTC. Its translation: CASGPEYGYTF.

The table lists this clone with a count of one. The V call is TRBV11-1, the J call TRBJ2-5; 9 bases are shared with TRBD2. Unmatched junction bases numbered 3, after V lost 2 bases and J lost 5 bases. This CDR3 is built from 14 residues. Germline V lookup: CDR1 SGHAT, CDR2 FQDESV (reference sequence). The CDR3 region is CASSLTSGRETQYF. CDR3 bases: TGTGCCAGCAGCTTAACTAGCGGGCGGGAGACCCAGTACTTC. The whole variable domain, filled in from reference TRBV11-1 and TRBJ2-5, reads EAEVAQSPRYKITEKSQAVAFWCDPISGHATLYWYRQILGQGPELLVQFQDESVVDDSQLPKDRFSAERLKGVDSTLKIQPAELGDSAMYLCASSLTSGRETQYFGPGTRLLVL.

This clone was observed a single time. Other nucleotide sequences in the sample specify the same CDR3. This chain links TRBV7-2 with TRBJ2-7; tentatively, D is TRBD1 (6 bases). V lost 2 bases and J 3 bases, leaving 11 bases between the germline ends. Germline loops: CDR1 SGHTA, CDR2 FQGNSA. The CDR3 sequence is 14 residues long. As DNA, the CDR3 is TGTGCCAGCAGCTTATTGGGACACAGCTACGAGCAGTACTTC. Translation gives CASSLLGHSYEQYF. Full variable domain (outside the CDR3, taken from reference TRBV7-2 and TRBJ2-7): GAGVSQSPSNKVTEKGKDVELRCDPISGHTALYWYRQSLGQGLEFLIYFQGNSAPDKSGLPSDRFSAERTGGSVSTLTIQRTQQEDSAVYLCASSLLGHSYEQYFGPGTRLTVT.

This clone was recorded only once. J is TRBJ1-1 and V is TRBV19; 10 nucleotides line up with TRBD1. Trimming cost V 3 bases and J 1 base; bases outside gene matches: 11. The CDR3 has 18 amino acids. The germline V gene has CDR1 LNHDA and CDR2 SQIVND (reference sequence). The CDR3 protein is CASSIPPTGGRSNTEAFF. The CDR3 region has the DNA TGTGCCAGTAGTATCCCCCCGACAGGGGGCAGGTCGAACACTGAAGCTTTCTTT.

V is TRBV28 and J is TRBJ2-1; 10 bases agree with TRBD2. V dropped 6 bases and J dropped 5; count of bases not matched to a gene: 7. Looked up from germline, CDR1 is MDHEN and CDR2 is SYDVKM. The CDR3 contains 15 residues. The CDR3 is CASSKRTSGNNEQFF. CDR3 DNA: TGTGCCAGCAGCAAACGGACTAGCGGAAACAATGAGCAGTTCTTC.

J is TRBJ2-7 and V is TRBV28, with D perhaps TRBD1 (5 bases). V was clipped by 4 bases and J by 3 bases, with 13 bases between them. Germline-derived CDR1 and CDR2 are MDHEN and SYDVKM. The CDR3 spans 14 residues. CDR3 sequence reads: CASSSDSFGYEQYF. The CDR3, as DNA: TGTGCCAGCAGTTCCGACAGTTTCGGCTACGAGCAGTACTTC.

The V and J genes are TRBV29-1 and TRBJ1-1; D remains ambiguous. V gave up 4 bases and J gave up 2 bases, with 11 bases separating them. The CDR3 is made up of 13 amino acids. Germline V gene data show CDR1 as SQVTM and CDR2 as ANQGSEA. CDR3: CSVAQQFNTEAFF. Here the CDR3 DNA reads TGCAGCGTTGCACAACAGTTTAACACTGAAGCTTTCTTT.

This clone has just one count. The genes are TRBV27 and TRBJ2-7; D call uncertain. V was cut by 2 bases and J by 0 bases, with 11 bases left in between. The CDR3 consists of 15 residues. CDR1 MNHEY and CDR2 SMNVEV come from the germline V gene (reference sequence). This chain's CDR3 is CASSLLNYYSYEQYF. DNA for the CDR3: TGTGCCAGCAGTTTACTGAACTACTACTCCTACGAGCAGTACTTC.

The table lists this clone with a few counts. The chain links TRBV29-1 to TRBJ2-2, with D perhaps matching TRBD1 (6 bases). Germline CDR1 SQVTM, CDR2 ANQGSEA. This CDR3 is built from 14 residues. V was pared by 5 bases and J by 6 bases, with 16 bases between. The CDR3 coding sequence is TGCAGCGTTTTGGCAGGGGACGAACCCGGGGAGCTGTTTTTT. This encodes CSVLAGDEPGELFF.

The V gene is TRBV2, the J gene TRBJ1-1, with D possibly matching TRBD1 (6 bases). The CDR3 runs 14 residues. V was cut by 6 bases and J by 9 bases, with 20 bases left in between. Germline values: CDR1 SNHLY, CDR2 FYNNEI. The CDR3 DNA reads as TGTGCCAGCAGAGCCCTTCAGGGGATAAGGCAAGCTTTCTTT. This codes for CASRALQGIRQAFF.

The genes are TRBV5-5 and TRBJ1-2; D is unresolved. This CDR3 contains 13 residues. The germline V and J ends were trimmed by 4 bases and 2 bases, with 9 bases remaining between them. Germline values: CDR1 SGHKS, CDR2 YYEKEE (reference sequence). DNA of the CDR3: TGTGCCAGCAGCCTGGGGAGCAACTATGGCTACACCTTC. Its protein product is CASSLGSNYGYTF. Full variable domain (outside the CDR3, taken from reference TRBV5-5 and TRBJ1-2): DAGVTQSPTHLIKTRGQQVTLRCSPISGHKSVSWYQQVLGQGPQFIFQYYEKEERGRGNFPDRFSARQFPNYSSELNVNALLLGDSALYLCASSLGSNYGYTFGSGTRLTVV.

The CDR3 DNA is TGTGCCAGTCGAAAGGACGCGGGGGAAAAACTGTTTTTT. It translates to CASRKDAGEKLFF. V and J are TRBV19 and TRBJ1-4; D not resolved. Trimming left V 8 bases short and J 8 bases short, with 15 bases between. This CDR3 contains 13 residues. Germline V lookup: CDR1 LNHDA, CDR2 SQIVND (reference sequence).

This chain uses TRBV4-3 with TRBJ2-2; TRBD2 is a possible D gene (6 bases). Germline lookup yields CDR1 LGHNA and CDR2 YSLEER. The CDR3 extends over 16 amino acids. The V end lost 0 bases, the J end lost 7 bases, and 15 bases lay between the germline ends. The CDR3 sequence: CASSQEGGNFVGELFF. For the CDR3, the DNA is TGCGCCAGCAGCCAAGAGGGCGGGAATTTTGTCGGGGAGCTGTTTTTT.

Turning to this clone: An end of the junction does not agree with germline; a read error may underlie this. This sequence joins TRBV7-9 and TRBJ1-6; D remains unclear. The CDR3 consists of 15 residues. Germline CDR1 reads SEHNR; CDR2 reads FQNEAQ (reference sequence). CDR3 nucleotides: TGTGCCAGCAGCTTATCCGCAGACTATAGTTCACCCCTCCACTTT. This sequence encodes CASSLSADYSSPLHF.

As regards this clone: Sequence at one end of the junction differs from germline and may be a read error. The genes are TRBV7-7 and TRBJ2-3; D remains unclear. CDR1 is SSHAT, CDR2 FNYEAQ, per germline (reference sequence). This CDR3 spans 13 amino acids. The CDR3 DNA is TGTGCTAGCAGCCCCGACTCCCAAGATACGCAGTATTTT. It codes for CASSPDSQDTQYF.

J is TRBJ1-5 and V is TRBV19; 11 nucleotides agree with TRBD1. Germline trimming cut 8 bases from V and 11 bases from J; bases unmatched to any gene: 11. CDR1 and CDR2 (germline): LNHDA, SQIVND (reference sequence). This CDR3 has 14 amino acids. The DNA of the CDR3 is TGTGCCAGTGCCACCCTGGACAGGGGGCATACCCAGCATTTT. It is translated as CASATLDRGHTQHF. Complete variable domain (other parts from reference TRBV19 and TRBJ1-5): DGGITQSPKYLFRKEGQNVTLSCEQNLNHDAMYWYRQDPGQGLRLIYYSQIVNDFQKGDIAEGYSVSREKKESFPLTVTSAQKNPTAFYLCASATLDRGHTQHFGDGTRLSIL.

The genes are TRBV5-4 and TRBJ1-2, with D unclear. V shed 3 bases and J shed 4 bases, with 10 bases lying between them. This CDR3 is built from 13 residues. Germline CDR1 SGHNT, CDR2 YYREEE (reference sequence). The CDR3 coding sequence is TGTGCCAGCAGCTCCCCAGAGGTCTATGGCTACACCTTC. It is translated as CASSSPEVYGYTF.

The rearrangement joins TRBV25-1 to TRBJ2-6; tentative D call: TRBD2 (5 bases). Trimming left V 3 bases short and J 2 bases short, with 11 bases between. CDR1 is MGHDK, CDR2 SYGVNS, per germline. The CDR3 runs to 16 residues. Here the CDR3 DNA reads TGTGCCAGCAGTGATCCTCGGGGTCCTGGGGCCAACGTCCTGACTTTC. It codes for CASSDPRGPGANVLTF.